These 14 T cell receptor beta chains share one sample of origin, sequenced in a study of identical twins. MiXCR was run by TCRdb on the 5' RACE reads, yielding one entry per CDR3 protein. The sample includes some 570,000 distinct CDR3 sequences, about a fifth seen only once; the top ten take roughly 0.5%. In addition, the sample was reused for a study of yellow fever vaccine responses in identical twins.

Sequencing was performed on CD4+ T cells sorted from blood. These TCRs come from a woman aged 18-29 years in good health.

This clonotype has a handful of counts. The CDR3 coding sequence is TGTGCCAGCAGCCCACAGGGAGGTCTAAACACTGAAGCTTTCTTT. Translating it yields CASSPQGGLNTEAFF. The genes are TRBV7-3 and TRBJ1-1; D perhaps matches TRBD1 (6 bases). Trimming pared 5 bases from V and 2 bases from J, leaving 15 bases between. CDR1 and CDR2 (germline): SGHTA, FQGTGA. The CDR3 totals 15 residues.

The chain carries TRBV10-3 and TRBJ1-5; D ambiguous. V gave up 5 bases and J gave up 0 bases, with 5 bases separating them. The V gene's germline CDR1 is ENHRY and CDR2 SYGVKD. The CDR3 has 13 residues. The CDR3 DNA reads TGTGCCATCAGTCCGGGTAGCAATCAGCCCCAGCATTTT. Translating it yields CAISPGSNQPQHF.

The V gene is TRBV20-1, the J gene TRBJ1-1, with D possibly being TRBD1 (5 bases). The CDR3 totals 12 residues. The ends were cut back, 3 bases at V and 7 bases at J, with 12 bases in the middle. Germline CDR1 and CDR2: DFQATT and SNEGSKA (reference sequence). CDR3 loop: CSARQGGHEAFF. CDR3 coding DNA: TGCAGTGCTAGGCAGGGAGGCCATGAAGCTTTCTTT.

This clonotype was counted only a few times. This chain uses TRBV10-3 with TRBJ2-7, with D tentatively TRBD1 (6 bases). CDR3 length equals 13 residues. V was trimmed by 5 bases and J by 3 bases, leaving 11 bases between them. CDR1 and CDR2 from the germline V gene are ENHRY and SYGVKD. The CDR3 reads CAISIQGHYEQYF. As DNA, the CDR3 is TGTGCCATCAGTATACAGGGACACTACGAGCAGTACTTC.

The chain joins TRBV5-1 to TRBJ1-1; the D gene is possibly TRBD1 (5 bases). In germline, CDR1 is SGHRS, CDR2 YFSETQ. The ends were cut back, 3 bases at V and 1 base at J, with 13 bases in the middle. This CDR3 contains 15 residues. CDR3: CASSWGGTENTEAFF. The CDR3 coding sequence is TGCGCCAGCAGCTGGGGTGGGACGGAGAACACTGAAGCTTTCTTT.

This clonotype was picked up many times. The chain links TRBV12-3 or TRBV12-4 to TRBJ2-7; D not resolved. V lost 2 bases, J lost 2 bases, and 13 bases lay in between. There are 15 residues in the CDR3. The CDR3 region has the DNA TGTGCCAGCAGTTTAACTGTGGACGGAGCCTACGAGCAGTACTTC. Amino acids: CASSLTVDGAYEQYF.

V gene TRBV12-3 or TRBV12-4 combines with J gene TRBJ2-6; D not certain. CDR3 length: 15 residues. V was clipped by 3 bases and J by 0 bases, with 6 bases between them. The CDR3 nucleotides read TGTGCCAGCAGTTTGATGCGCTCTGGGGCCAACGTCCTGACTTTC. Its translation is CASSLMRSGANVLTF.

J is TRBJ2-2 and V is TRBV29-1; 7 bases align to TRBD1. The germline CDR1 and CDR2 sequences are SQVTM and ANQGSEA. V was clipped by 7 bases and J by 1 base; unmatched bases: 0. This CDR3 comprises 12 residues. In DNA, the CDR3 is TGCAGCGGACAGGGGAACACCGGGGAGCTGTTTTTT. Its translation: CSGQGNTGELFF.

The table lists this clonotype with a few counts. The V call is TRBV10-3, the J call TRBJ1-4; no reliable D call. The CDR3 is 13 amino acids. Germline V gene lookup returns CDR1 ENHRY and CDR2 SYGVKD. V lost 6 bases, J lost 4 bases, and 9 bases lay in between. DNA of the CDR3: TGTGCCATCAGCGGGAAGCTTAATGAAAAACTGTTTTTT. Its translation: CAISGKLNEKLFF.

CDR3 amino acids: CAISADRGGPYEQYF. CDR3 sequence (DNA): TGTGCCATCAGCGCAGACAGGGGAGGACCCTACGAGCAGTACTTC. The rearrangement links TRBV10-3 to TRBJ2-7, with TRBD1 matching over 8 bases. The CDR3 contains 15 residues. Germline trimming cut 6 bases from V and 2 bases from J; bases unmatched to any gene: 9. Germline V gene data show CDR1 as ENHRY and CDR2 as SYGVKD.

The chain couples TRBV10-3 to TRBJ2-7, with TRBD2 matching 10 bases. Germline CDR1 ENHRY, CDR2 SYGVKD. After removal of 0 bases from V and 3 bases from J, the junction contained 5 bases not matched to a gene. The CDR3 runs to 16 residues. This CDR3 is CAISESRASGGYEQYV. CDR3 coding DNA: TGTGCCATCAGTGAGTCTAGGGCTAGCGGGGGCTACGAGCAGTACGTC.

The rearrangement joins TRBV5-1 to TRBJ2-1; TRBD1 aligns across 9 bases. CDR1 SGHRS and CDR2 YFSETQ come from the germline V gene. This CDR3 region has 15 residues. V gave up 3 bases and J gave up 7 bases; unmatched junction bases: 8. This CDR3 is CASSSGTGLGNEQFF. Written as DNA, the CDR3 is TGCGCCAGCAGCTCCGGGACAGGGCTGGGAAATGAGCAGTTCTTC.

This clonotype was detected only a few times. The chain carries TRBV7-9 and TRBJ2-3, with TRBD1 identical over 7 bases. The germline gives CDR1 SEHNR, CDR2 FQNEAQ (reference sequence). With 3 bases clipped from V and 4 bases from J, the junction kept 7 bases outside the gene matches. The CDR3 sequence is 15 residues long. CDR3 sequence: CASSLVRQGPDTQYF. CDR3 coding DNA: TGTGCCAGCAGCTTGGTCCGACAGGGACCAGATACGCAGTATTTT.

V and J are TRBV20-1 and TRBJ2-7; D is perhaps TRBD2 (7 bases). Germline V gene lookup returns CDR1 DFQATT and CDR2 SNEGSKA (reference sequence). The CDR3 covers 14 residues. Trimming stripped 6 bases from V and 1 base from J, with 16 bases between. The CDR3 region has the DNA TGCAGTGCGCCCAGGGGAGGGCGTTCCTACGAGCAGTACGTC. Translation gives CSAPRGGRSYEQYV.